This TCR beta chain was observed in a study of T-cell reconstitution after alpha-beta-depleted transplantation in children. The library targeted TCRbeta and was prepared with unique molecular identifiers. MiXCR, run by TCRdb on the PCR reads, gives a single entry per CDR3 protein. Here the sample spans more than 75,000 distinct CDR3 sequences, around a quarter being singletons. The trim removed 3 bases at V and 4 bases at J, leaving 6 bases unmatched. The CDR3 sequence is 15 residues long. CDR1 is SGHTA, CDR2 FQGNSA, per germline. This chain uses TRBV7-2 with TRBJ2-1; 7 bases are shared with TRBD2. The TCR comes from a boy aged 2 to 10 with acute lymphoblastic leukemia, due to receive a stem cell transplant. This sample comprised PBMCs, obtained before TCRalphabeta/CD19-depleted stem cell transplant. The DNA of the CDR3 is TGTGCCAGCAGCTTGGTCAGCGGGACTTACAATGAGCAGTTCTTC. It codes for CASSLVSGTYNEQFF.